Below, 10 T cell receptor beta chains from the same sample are listed, as sequenced in a study of blood T cell repertoires in COVID-19. The method was immunoSEQ multiplex PCR; TCRdb's version includes in-frame clones alone and lacks a portion of them. The sample carries approximately 300,000 clones, around 87% recorded once. Sequences were obtained from PBMCs or T cells enriched from blood (not recorded which). These receptors came from a woman aged 30 to 39 who had recovered from COVID-19.

V is TRBV7-9 and J is TRBJ1-4; 8 bases map to TRBD1. This CDR3 is 14 amino acids long. The V segment lost 5 bases and the J segment 8 bases; nucleotides outside the gene matches: 7. Germline lookup yields CDR1 SEHNR and CDR2 FQNEAQ (reference sequence). In DNA, the CDR3 is TGTGCCAGCAGCAACAGGGGGTCAGGGGAAAAACTGTTTTTT. Its protein is CASSNRGSGEKLFF.

The chain links TRBV19 to TRBJ2-3; 7 bases match TRBD1. Germline V lookup: CDR1 LNHDA, CDR2 SQIVND (reference sequence). Unmatched junction bases numbered 11, after V lost 10 bases and J lost 7 bases. CDR3 length equals 13 residues. The CDR3 sequence: CATHETGRNTQYF. For the CDR3, the DNA is TGTGCCACGCATGAGACAGGGCGGAATACGCAGTATTTT.

The chain employs TRBV21-1 and TRBJ1-1; no DNA check was done on the table's D call, TRBD1. TRBV21-1 is marked as a pseudogene. This CDR3 comprises 13 residues. CDR3 loop: CASSPQGNTEAFF. The CDR3 bases are TGTGCCAGCAGCCCCCAGGGAAACACTGAAGCTTTCTTT.

This chain uses TRBV19 with TRBJ1-4; D remains ambiguous. The CDR3 has 14 amino acids. V lost 5 bases and J 8 bases, leaving 15 bases between the germline ends. CDR1 LNHDA and CDR2 SQIVND come from the germline V gene (reference sequence). The CDR3 DNA is TGTGCCAGTAGTTACGGTGGAGGTGACGAAAAACTGTTTTTT. Translated: CASSYGGGDEKLFF. The complete variable domain, with remaining parts taken from reference TRBV19 and TRBJ1-4, reads DGGITQSPKYLFRKEGQNVTLSCEQNLNHDAMYWYRQDPGQGLRLIYYSQIVNDFQKGDIAEGYSVSREKKESFPLTVTSAQKNPTAFYLCASSYGGGDEKLFFGSGTQLSVL.

The rearrangement joins TRBV2 to TRBJ1-2, with 8 bases that match TRBD1. This CDR3 comprises 15 residues. The junction had 6 bases not matched to a gene; V was cut back by 5 bases and J by 1 base. The germline V gene has CDR1 SNHLY and CDR2 FYNNEI. CDR3 bases: TGTGCCAGCAGTACCGGACAGGGTAATAACTATGGCTACACCTTC. Protein: CASSTGQGNNYGYTF.

This chain links TRBV23-1 with TRBJ1-2, with 7 nucleotides matching TRBD1. TRBV23-1 is placed among ORFs of uncertain function. CDR3 length: 19 residues. The trim removed 0 bases at V and 4 bases at J, leaving 17 bases unmatched. The CDR3 sequence: CASSQSVGRGTHSPYGYTF. CDR3 DNA sequence: TGCGCCAGCAGTCAATCGGTCGGCAGGGGGACTCACTCACCCTATGGCTACACCTTC.

V usage is TRBV10-3 and J usage is TRBJ2-2, with TRBD1 matching 8 bases. V lost 4 bases and J lost 2; bases outside the gene matches: 21. Germline CDR1 is ENHRY and CDR2 is SYGVKD. CDR3 length equals 21 residues. The CDR3 nucleotides read TGTGCCATCAGTGCCAACGCGGGGCAGGGACAGGTGTCGCTTAACACCGGGGAGCTGTTTTTT. Translation: CAISANAGQGQVSLNTGELFF.

The DNA for the CDR3 is TGTGCCAGCAGTTACGCGCGCACAGATACGCAGTATTTT. Its protein is CASSYARTDTQYF. This chain connects TRBV6-5 to TRBJ2-3; D unclear. Trimming pared 2 bases from V and 1 base from J, leaving 4 bases between. The CDR3 has 13 amino acids. Germline V CDR1 and CDR2: MNHEY, SVGAGI.

The chain recombines TRBV4-3 with TRBJ2-2; 12 bases are shared with TRBD2. The CDR3 runs to 19 residues. Germline-derived CDR1 and CDR2 are LGHNA and YSLEER. V dropped 1 base and J dropped 5; count of bases not matched to a gene: 11. CDR3 region: CASSQVWSSGGARTGELFF. Written as DNA, the CDR3 is TGCGCCAGCAGCCAAGTGTGGTCTAGCGGGGGGGCACGGACCGGGGAGCTGTTTTTT.

The gene calls are TRBV20-1 and TRBJ2-3; 7 nucleotides line up with TRBD2. The CDR3 is 11 residues long. The V gene's germline CDR1 is DFQATT and CDR2 SNEGSKA (reference sequence). J was trimmed by 14 bases and V by 5 bases; bases with no gene match: 10. The CDR3 region has the DNA TGCAGTGCTGGAAGACTAGCTTTACGGTATTTT. This encodes CSAGRLALRYF.